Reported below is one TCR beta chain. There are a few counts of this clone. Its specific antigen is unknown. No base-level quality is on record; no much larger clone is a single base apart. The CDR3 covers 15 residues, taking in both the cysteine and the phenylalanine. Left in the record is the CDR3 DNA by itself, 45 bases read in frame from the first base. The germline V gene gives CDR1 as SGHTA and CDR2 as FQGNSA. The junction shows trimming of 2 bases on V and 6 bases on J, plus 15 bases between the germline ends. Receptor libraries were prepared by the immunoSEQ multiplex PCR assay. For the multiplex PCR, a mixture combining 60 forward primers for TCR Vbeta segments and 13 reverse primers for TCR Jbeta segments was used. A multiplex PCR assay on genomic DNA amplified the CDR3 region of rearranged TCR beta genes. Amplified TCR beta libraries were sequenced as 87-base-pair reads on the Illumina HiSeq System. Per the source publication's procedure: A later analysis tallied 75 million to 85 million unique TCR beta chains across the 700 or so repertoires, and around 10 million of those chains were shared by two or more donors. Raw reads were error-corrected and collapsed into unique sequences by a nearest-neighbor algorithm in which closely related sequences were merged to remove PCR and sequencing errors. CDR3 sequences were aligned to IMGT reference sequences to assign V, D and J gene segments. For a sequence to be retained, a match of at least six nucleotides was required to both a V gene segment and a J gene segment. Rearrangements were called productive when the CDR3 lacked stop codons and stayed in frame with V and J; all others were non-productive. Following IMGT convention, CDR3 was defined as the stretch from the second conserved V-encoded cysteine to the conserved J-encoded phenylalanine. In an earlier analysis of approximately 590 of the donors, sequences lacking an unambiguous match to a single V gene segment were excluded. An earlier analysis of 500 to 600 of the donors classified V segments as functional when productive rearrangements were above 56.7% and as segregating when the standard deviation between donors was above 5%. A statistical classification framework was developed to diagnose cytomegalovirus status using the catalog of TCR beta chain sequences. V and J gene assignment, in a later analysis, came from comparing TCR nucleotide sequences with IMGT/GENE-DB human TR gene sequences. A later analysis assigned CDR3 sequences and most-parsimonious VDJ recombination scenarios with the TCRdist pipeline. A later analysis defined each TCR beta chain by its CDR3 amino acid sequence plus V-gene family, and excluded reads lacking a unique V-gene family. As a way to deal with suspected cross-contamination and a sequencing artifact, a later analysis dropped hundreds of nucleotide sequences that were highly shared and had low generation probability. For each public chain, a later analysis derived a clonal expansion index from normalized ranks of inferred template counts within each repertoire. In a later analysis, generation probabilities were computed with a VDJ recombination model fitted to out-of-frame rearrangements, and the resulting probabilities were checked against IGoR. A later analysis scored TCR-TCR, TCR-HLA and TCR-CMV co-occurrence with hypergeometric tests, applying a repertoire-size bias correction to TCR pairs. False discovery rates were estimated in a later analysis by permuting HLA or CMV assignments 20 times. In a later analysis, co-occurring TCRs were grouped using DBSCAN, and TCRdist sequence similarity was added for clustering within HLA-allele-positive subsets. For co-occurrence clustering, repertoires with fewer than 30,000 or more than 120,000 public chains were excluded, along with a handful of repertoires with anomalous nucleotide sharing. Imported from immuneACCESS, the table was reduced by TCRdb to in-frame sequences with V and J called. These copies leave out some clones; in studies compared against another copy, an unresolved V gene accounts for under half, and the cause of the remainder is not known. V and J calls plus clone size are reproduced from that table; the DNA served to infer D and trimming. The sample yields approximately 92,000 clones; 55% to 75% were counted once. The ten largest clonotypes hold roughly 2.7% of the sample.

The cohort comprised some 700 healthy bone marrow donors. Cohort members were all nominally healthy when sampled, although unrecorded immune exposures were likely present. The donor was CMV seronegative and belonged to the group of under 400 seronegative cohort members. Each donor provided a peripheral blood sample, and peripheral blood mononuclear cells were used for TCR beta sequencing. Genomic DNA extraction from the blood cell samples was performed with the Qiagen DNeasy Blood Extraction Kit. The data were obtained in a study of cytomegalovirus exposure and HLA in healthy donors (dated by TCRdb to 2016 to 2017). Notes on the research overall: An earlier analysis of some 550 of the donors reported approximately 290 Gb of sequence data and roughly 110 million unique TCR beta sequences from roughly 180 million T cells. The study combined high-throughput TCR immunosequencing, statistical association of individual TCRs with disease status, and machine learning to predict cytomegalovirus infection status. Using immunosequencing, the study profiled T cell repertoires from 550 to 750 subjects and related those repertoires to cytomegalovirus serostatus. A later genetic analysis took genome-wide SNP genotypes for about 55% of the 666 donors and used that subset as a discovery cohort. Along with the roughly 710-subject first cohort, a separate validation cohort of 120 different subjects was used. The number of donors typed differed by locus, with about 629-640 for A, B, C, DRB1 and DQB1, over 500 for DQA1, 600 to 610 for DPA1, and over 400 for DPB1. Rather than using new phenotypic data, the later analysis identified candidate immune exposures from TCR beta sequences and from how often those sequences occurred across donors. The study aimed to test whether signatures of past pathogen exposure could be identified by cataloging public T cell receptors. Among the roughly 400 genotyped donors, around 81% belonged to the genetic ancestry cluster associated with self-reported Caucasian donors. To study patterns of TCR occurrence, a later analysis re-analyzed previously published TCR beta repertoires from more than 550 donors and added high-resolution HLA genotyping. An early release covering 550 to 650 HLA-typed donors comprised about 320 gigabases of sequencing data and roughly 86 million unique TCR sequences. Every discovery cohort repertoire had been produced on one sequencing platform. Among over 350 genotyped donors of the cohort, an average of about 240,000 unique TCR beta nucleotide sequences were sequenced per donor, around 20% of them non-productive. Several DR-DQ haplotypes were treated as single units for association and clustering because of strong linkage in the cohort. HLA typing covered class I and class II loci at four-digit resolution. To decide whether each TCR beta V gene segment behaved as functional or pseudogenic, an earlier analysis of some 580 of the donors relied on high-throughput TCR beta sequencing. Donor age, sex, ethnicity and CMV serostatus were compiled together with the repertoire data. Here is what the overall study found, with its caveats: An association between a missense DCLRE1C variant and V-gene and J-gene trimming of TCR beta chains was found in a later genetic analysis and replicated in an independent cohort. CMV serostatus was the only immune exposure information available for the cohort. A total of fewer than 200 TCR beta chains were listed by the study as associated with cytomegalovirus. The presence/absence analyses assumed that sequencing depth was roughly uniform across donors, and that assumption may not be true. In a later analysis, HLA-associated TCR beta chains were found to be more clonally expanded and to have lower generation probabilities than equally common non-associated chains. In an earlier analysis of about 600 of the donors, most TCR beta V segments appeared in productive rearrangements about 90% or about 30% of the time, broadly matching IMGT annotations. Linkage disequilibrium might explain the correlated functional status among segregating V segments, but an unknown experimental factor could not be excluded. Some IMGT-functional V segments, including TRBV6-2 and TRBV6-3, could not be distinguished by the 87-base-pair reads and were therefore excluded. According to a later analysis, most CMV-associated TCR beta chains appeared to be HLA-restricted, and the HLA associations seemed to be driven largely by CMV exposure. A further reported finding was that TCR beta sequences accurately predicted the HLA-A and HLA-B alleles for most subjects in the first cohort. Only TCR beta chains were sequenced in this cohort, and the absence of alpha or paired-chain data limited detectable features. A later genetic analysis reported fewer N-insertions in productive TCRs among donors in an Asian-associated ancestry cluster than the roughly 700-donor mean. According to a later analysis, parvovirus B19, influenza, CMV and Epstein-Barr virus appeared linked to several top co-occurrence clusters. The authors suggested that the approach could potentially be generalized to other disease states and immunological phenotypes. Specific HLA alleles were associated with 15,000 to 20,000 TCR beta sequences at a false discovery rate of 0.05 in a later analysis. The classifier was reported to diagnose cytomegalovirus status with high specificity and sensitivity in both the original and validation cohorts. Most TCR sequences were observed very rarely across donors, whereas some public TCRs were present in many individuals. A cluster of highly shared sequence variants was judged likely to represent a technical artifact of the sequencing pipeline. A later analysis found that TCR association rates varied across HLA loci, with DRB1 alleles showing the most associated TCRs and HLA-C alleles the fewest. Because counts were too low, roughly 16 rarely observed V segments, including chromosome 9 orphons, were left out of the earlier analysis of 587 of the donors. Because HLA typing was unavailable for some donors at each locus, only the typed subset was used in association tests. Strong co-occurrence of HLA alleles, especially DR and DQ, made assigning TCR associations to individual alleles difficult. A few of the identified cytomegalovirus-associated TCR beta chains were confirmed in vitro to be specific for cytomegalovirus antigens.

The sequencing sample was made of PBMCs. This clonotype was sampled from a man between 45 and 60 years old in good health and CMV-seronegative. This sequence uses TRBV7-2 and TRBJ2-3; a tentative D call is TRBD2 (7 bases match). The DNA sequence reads TGTGCCAGCAGCTTAATGGCAGGGGAGGGCGATACGCAGTATTTT. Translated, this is CASSLMAGEGDTQYF.